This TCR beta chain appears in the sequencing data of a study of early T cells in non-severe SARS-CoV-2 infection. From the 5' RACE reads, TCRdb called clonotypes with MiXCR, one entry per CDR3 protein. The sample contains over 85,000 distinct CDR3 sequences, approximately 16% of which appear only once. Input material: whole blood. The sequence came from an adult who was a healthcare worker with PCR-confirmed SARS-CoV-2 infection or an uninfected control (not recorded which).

CDR3 nucleotides: TGTGCCAGCATTGACGGAGGCTATCAAGAGACCCAGTACTTC. It encodes CASIDGGYQETQYF. V usage is TRBV2 and J usage is TRBJ2-5; weak D call: TRBD2 (5 bases). This CDR3 is 14 amino acids long. Trimming took 7 bases from V and 2 from J, leaving 14 bases between them. The V gene's germline CDR1 is SNHLY and CDR2 FYNNEI.